This TCR beta chain was identified during a study of shared clonotypes between healthy human individuals. Replicate PCRs from sorted subsets contained roughly 200 ng DNA, which is 30,000 to 35,000 T cell genomes. Clones were read by immunoSEQ multiplex PCR, and TCRdb kept only the in-frame ones, dropping some. The table includes about 820,000 clones, more than 85% detected once. Naivety among CD8 cells was defined by CD45RO negativity and positive CCR7 selection, thereby excluding terminally differentiated effector memory CD45RA+ cells. Study results and limitations: Generally, naive subsets (rather than memory subsets) showed larger estimated richness. Rarefaction analysis demonstrated incomplete sorted-subset sequencing notwithstanding large depth.

Concerning this clone itself: Its target is unknown. This specimen includes other DNA sequences encoding the same CDR3.

Germline CDR1 reads MNHEY; CDR2 reads SMNVEV (reference sequence). This CDR3 has 12 residues. V shed 4 bases and J shed 7 bases, with 11 bases lying between them. The sequence was obtained from a man aged 30 to 39 in good health. This chain links TRBV27 with TRBJ2-7; no definite D call. Source material: naive CD8+ T cells sorted from blood. The CDR3 DNA reads as TGTGCCAGCAGTTCCACCGCCTTGGAGCAGTACTTC. It translates to CASSSTALEQYF.